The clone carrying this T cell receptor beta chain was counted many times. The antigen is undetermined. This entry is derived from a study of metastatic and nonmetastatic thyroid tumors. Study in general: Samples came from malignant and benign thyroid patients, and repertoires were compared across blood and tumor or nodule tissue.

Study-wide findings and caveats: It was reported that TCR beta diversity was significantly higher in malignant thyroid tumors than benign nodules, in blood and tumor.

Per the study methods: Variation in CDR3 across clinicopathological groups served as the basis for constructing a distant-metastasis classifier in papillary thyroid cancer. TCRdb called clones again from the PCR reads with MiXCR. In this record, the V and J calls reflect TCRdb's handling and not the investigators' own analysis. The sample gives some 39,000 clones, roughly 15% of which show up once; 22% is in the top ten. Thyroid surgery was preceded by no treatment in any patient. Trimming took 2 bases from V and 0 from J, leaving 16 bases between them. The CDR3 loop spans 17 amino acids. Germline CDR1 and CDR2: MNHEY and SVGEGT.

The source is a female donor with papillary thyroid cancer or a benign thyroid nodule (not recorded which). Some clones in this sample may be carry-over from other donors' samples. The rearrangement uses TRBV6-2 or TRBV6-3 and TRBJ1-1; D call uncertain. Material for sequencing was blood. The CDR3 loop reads CASSYLGLVTMNTEAFF. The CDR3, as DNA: TGTGCCAGCAGTTACCTCGGACTTGTAACCATGAACACTGAAGCTTTCTTT.